Sequencing of this TCR beta chain was carried out in a study of T cell responses to AZD1222 COVID-19 vaccine. Whole-study results and caveats: Clonal diversity may have been underestimated in mostly white British donors.

The assay was immunoSEQ multiplex PCR, and TCRdb's table has in-frame clones only and misses some. The data contain about 84,000 clones, under 95% of them seen just once; the ten biggest clones take up around a tenth. As to this clone: Its target is not known.

The CDR3 length is 17 residues. Germline V gene sequence: CDR1 LGHDT, CDR2 YNNKEL (reference sequence). V lost 1 base to trimming and J lost 3 bases; unmatched junction nucleotides: 5. The chain has TRBV3-1 (or the pseudogene TRBV3-2) and TRBJ2-5; 13 bases fit TRBD2. The material sequenced was peripheral blood, taken 28 days after the second AZD1222 dose. The receptor's source is an adult who received the AZD1222 COVID-19 vaccine. The DNA for the CDR3 is TGTGCCAGCAGCCAAGGGACTAGCGGGAGTGGGGAAGAGACCCAGTACTTC. This sequence encodes CASSQGTSGSGEETQYF.